A single T cell receptor beta chain is shown here with its context. The PCR employed 60 Vbeta primers together with 13 Jbeta primers. Using immunoSEQ multiplex PCR, the repertoire was profiled, and TCRdb retains in-frame clones only, with some absent. The profile covers roughly 100,000 clones, with about 13% appearing a single time and roughly a sixth taken by the ten largest. These data belong to a study of cytomegalovirus exposure and HLA in healthy donors. Trimming shortened V by 1 base and J by 4 bases, and 7 bases separated the two germline ends. Germline CDR1 and CDR2: SGHVS and FNYEAQ. The CDR3 length is 14 residues.

The sequence was collected from a man aged 40-50 years in good health and CMV-seropositive. Material: PBMCs. V gene TRBV7-6 combines with J gene TRBJ1-4; D gene uncertain. The CDR3 nucleotides read TGTGCCAGCAGCTTAGGTGGCCGTAATGAAAAACTGTTTTTT. Protein product: CASSLGGRNEKLFF.